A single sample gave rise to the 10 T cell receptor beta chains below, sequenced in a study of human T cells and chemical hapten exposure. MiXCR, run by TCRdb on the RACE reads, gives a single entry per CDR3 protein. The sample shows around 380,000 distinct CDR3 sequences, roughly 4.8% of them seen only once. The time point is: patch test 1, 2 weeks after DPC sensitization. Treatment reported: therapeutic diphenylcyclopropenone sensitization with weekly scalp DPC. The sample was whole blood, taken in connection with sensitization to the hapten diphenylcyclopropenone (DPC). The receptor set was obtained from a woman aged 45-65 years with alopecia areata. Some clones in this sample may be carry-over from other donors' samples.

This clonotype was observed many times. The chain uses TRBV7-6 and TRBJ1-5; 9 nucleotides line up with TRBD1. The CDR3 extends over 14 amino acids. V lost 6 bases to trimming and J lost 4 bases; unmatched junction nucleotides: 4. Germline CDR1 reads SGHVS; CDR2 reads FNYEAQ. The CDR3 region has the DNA TGTGCCAGCAGTCCCGGGACAGGGAATCAGCCCCAGCATTTT. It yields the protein CASSPGTGNQPQHF.

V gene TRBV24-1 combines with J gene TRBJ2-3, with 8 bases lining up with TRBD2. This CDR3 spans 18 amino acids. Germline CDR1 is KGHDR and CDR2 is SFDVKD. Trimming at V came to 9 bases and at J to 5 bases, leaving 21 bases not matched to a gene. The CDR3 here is CATGTNRGPREGVDTQYF. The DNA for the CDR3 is TGTGCCACCGGCACGAACCGTGGACCACGGGAGGGAGTAGATACGCAGTATTTT.

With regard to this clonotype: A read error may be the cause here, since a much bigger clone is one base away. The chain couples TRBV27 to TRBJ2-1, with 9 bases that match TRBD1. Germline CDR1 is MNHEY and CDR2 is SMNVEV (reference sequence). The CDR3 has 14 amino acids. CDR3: CASSSGQGTNEQLF. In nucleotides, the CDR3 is TGTGCCAGCAGTAGTGGACAGGGGACGAATGAGCAGTTGTTC.

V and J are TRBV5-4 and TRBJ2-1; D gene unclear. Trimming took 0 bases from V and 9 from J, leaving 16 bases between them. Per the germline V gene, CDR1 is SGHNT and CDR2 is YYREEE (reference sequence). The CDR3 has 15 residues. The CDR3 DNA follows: TGTGCCAGCAGCTTGGCCATGGCCCCCACATTTGAGCAGTTCTTC. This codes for CASSLAMAPTFEQFF.

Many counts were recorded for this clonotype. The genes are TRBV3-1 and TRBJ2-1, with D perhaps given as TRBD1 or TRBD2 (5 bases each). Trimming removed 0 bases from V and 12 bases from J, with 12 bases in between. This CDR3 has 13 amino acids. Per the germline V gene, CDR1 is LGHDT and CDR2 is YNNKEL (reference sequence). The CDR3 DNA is TGTGCCAGCAGCCAAGATTATCGGGGACGGCAGTTCTTC. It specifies CASSQDYRGRQFF.

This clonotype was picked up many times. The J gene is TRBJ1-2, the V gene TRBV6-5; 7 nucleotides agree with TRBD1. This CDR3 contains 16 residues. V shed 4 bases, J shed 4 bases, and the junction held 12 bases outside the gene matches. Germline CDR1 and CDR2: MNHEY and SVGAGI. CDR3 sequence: CASSSLSGGGPYGYTF. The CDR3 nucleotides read TGTGCCAGCAGTTCCCTTTCAGGAGGGGGCCCCTATGGCTACACCTTC.

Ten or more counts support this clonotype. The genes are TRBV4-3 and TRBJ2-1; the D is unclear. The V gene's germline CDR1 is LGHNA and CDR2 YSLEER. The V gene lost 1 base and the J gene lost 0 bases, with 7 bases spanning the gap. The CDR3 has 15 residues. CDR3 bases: TGCGCCAGCAGCCAAGGCCTAATCTCCTACAATGAGCAGTTCTTC. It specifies CASSQGLISYNEQFF.

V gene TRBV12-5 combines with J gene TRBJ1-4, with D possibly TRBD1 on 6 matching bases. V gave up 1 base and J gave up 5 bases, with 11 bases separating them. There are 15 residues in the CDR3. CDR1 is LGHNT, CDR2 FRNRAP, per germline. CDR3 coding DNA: TGTGCTAGTGGTTTGGGGACAGTCGCCAATGAAAAACTGTTTTTT. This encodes CASGLGTVANEKLFF.

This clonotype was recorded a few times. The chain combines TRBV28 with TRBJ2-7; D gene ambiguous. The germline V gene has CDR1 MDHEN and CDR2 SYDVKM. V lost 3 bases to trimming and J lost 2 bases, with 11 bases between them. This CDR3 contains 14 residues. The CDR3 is CASSFSRAPYEQYF. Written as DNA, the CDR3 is TGTGCCAGCAGTTTCAGCCGGGCTCCCTACGAGCAGTACTTC.

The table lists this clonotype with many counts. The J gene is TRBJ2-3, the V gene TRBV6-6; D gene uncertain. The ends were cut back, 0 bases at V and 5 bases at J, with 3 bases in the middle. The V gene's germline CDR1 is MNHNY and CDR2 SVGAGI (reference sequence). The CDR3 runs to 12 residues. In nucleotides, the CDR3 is TGTGCCAGCAGTTACTCGAAAGATACGCAGTATTTT. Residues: CASSYSKDTQYF.